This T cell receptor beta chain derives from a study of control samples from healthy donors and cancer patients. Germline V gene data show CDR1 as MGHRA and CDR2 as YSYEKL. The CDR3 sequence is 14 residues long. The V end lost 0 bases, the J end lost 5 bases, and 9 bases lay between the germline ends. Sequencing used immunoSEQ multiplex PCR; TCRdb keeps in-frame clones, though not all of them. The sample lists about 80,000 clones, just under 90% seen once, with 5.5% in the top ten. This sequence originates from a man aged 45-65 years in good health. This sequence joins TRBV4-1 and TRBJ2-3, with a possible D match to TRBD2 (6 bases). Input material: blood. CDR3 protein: CASSQEGGGDTQYF. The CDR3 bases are TGCGCCAGCAGCCAAGAGGGGGGAGGAGATACGCAGTATTTT.